These 10 T cell receptor beta chains came from one sample sequenced in a study of blood T cells in healthy people across ages. A second PCR of 7 to 11 cycles used a sample-barcoded 5' primer and a J-beta primer mix. TCRdb reanalysed the 5' RACE reads using MiXCR and keeps one entry per CDR3 protein. In the table there are approximately 2,000,000 distinct CDR3 sequences, 39% of which are singletons. Source material: blood. These TCRs come from a human donor in good health.

This sequence joins TRBV10-3 and TRBJ1-2, with 9 bases identical to TRBD1. The CDR3 is 16 residues long. J was trimmed by 3 bases and V by 3 bases; bases with no gene match: 8. Germline V gene lookup returns CDR1 ENHRY and CDR2 SYGVKD. CDR3 in amino acids: CAISEPGTGNDYGYTF. The DNA of the CDR3 is TGTGCCATCAGTGAACCCGGGACAGGGAACGACTATGGCTACACCTTC.

The rearrangement joins TRBV7-3 to TRBJ1-5, with D hard to call. The CDR3 spans 13 residues. Germline V gene data show CDR1 as SGHTA and CDR2 as FQGTGA. V lost 5 bases and J 3 bases, leaving 8 bases between the germline ends. The DNA of the CDR3 is TGTGCCAGCAGCAAAGACCCCAATCAGCCCCAGCATTTT. It yields the protein CASSKDPNQPQHF.

The rearrangement uses TRBV5-1 and TRBJ2-3; D unclear. Trimming cost V 4 bases and J 2 bases, with 8 bases left between them. The CDR3 sequence is 13 residues long. Germline V lookup: CDR1 SGHRS, CDR2 YFSETQ. CDR3 sequence (DNA): TGCGCCAGCAGCCGAATCCCCACAGATACGCAGTATTTT. Protein sequence: CASSRIPTDTQYF.

The J gene is TRBJ1-1, the V gene TRBV20-1, with D perhaps TRBD1 (5 bases). Germline loops: CDR1 DFQATT, CDR2 SNEGSKA (reference sequence). Trimming took off 0 bases at V and 8 bases at J, with 25 bases between the two ends. CDR3 length equals 17 residues. This chain's CDR3 is CSARDFGPDSVKGEAFF. The CDR3 nucleotides read TGCAGTGCTAGAGATTTTGGGCCAGACAGTGTCAAGGGAGAAGCTTTCTTT.

The chain links TRBV5-1 to TRBJ2-5; TRBD1 aligns across 11 bases. CDR3 length: 15 residues. The ends lost 3 bases at V and 4 bases at J; junction bases unmatched: 5. Germline CDR1 and CDR2: SGHRS and YFSETQ. In DNA, the CDR3 is TGCGCCAGCAGCTATATCGGGACAGGGGGAGAGACCCAGTACTTC. Its protein is CASSYIGTGGETQYF.

Comment on this clonotype: A much larger clone lies one base from this, so it may be a read error. The rearrangement links TRBV6-2 or TRBV6-3 to TRBJ1-1; 10 bases align to TRBD1. Germline CDR1 reads MNHEY; CDR2 reads SVGEGT. V lost 6 bases, J lost 5 bases, and 3 bases stayed unmatched. This CDR3 is 13 amino acids long. Here the CDR3 DNA reads TGTGCCAGCAGCAAGGGACAGGGGACTGAAGCTTTCTTT. Encoded protein: CASSKGQGTEAFF.

The J gene is TRBJ2-1, the V gene TRBV10-3, with D hard to call. Trimming took off 6 bases at V and 8 bases at J, with 11 bases between the two ends. This CDR3 has 12 residues. Germline-derived CDR1 and CDR2 are ENHRY and SYGVKD. This CDR3 is CAISPQVDEQFF. CDR3 coding DNA: TGTGCCATCAGCCCTCAGGTCGATGAGCAGTTCTTC.

In its sample, this clonotype was seen a few times. The chain has TRBV20-1 and TRBJ1-6, with D hard to call. The CDR3 sequence is 13 residues long. Trimming cost V 6 bases and J 6 bases, with 12 bases left between them. CDR1 and CDR2 from the germline V gene are DFQATT and SNEGSKA (reference sequence). CDR3 bases: TGCAGTGCCCAGACCGACCTTAATTCACCCCTCCACTTT. It is translated as CSAQTDLNSPLHF.

The CDR3 region has the DNA TGTGCCAGCGGACAGGTTGCGTACGAGCAGTACTTC. This gives the protein CASGQVAYEQYF. This rearrangement joins TRBV6-1 to TRBJ2-7; 7 bases line up with TRBD1. The V and J ends lost 8 bases and 4 bases, in that order; junction bases with no gene match: 5. CDR3 length: 12 amino acids. Germline CDR1 and CDR2: MNHNS and SASEGT.

The J gene is TRBJ1-5, the V gene TRBV15; D is uncertain. Germline-derived CDR1 and CDR2 are LNHNV and YYDKDF (reference sequence). The CDR3 covers 13 residues. V was clipped by 3 bases and J by 1 base, with 4 bases between them. The CDR3 reads CATSSDSNQPQHF. CDR3 in DNA: TGTGCCACCAGCAGTGACAGCAATCAGCCCCAGCATTTT. The full variable domain, with the rest looked up from reference TRBV15 and TRBJ1-5, is DAMVIQNPRYQVTQFGKPVTLSCSQTLNHNVMYWYQQKSSQAPKLLFHYYDKDFNNEADTPDNFQSRRPNTSFCFLDIRSPGLGDTAMYLCATSSDSNQPQHFGDGTRLSIL.